Sequencing of this TCR beta chain was carried out in a study of blood T cell repertoires in COVID-19. This clone has only a few counts. V was pared by 3 bases and J by 3 bases, with 11 bases between. The CDR3 is made up of 13 amino acids. Germline V gene data show CDR1 as DFQATT and CDR2 as SNEGSKA (reference sequence). Clones were read by immunoSEQ multiplex PCR, and TCRdb kept only the in-frame ones, dropping some. This sample has roughly 120,000 clones, with about 90% found just once. This TCR came from a human donor in a cohort sampled during active COVID-19. The source material was peripheral blood. This chain uses TRBV20-1 with TRBJ1-2, with a tentative D call TRBD1 (5 bases). CDR3 protein: CSASAGTYYGYTF. The DNA of the CDR3 is TGCAGTGCTAGTGCCGGGACTTACTATGGCTACACCTTC.